This T cell receptor beta chain comes out of a study of T cell responses to AZD1222 COVID-19 vaccine. V trimming: 4 bases; J trimming: 1 base; junction bases outside the gene matches: 11. The CDR3 is 17 amino acids. The germline gives CDR1 SGHNT, CDR2 YYREEE (reference sequence). This clone has only one observation. TCRdb keeps only in-frame clones here, not all; method: immunoSEQ multiplex PCR. The sample holds 95,000 to 100,000 clones; roughly 90% are singletons and the top ten take 7.5% to 9.5%. The V call is TRBV5-4, the J call TRBJ2-3; 8 nucleotides align to TRBD1. Specimen: peripheral blood, collected 28 days after the second AZD1222 dose. The TCR originated in an adult who received the AZD1222 COVID-19 vaccine. The CDR3 loop is CASSARQGALGTDTQYF. CDR3 nucleotides: TGTGCCAGCAGCGCGAGGCAGGGGGCTCTGGGCACAGATACGCAGTATTTT.